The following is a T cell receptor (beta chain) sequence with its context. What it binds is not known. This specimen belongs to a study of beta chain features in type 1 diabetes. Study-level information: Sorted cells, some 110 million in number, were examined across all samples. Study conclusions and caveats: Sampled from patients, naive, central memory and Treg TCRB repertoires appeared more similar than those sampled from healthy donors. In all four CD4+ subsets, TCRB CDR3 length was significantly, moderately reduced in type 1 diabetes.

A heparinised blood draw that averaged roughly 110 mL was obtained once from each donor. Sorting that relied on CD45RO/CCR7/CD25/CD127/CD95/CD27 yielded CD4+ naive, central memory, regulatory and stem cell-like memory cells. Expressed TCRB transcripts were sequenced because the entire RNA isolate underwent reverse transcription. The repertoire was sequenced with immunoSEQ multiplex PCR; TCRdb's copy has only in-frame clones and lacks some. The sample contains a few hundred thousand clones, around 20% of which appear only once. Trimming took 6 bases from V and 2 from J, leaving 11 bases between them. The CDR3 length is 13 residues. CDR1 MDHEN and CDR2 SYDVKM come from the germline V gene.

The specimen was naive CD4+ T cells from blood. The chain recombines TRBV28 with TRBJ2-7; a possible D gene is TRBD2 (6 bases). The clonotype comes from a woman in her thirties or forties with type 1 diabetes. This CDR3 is CASRVSGTYEQYF. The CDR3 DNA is TGTGCCAGCAGGGTTAGCGGTACCTACGAGCAGTACTTC.